The text below deals with one TCR beta chain. Its specificity is not known. These data come from a study of beta chain features in type 1 diabetes. Study-wide context: Similarity in age, gender and cell yields was seen between patients and healthy donors. Overall study findings and caveats: Within patients, naive, central memory and Treg TCRB repertoires seemed more similar than within healthy donors. Whether TCRB rearrangement is influenced by HLA type was left unresolved in this analysis.

Sorted populations all had greater than 95% purity. Sequencing targeted expressed TCRB transcripts, as all isolated RNA had been reverse transcribed. The method was immunoSEQ multiplex PCR; TCRdb's version includes in-frame clones alone and lacks a portion of them. Counted here are around 280,000 clones, roughly 8% occurring once; the ten biggest clones make up roughly 1%. Trimming left V 3 bases short and J 8 bases short, with 10 bases between. CDR3 length equals 12 residues. Germline values: CDR1 MDHEN, CDR2 SYDVKM. The chain recombines TRBV28 with TRBJ1-2; D not resolved. The source material was central memory CD4+ T cells from blood. This TCR was recovered from a woman aged 18-29 years in good health. Written as DNA, the CDR3 is TGTGCCAGCAGTTTCGAGGGCTCCGGCTACACCTTC. Translation: CASSFEGSGYTF.